Reported below is one TCR beta chain. Per the original data handling: From reference gene primer amplification, estimates of nucleated cell counts were derived. TCRdb's copy holds only in-frame clones and misses some; the assay was immunoSEQ multiplex PCR. The V and J calls and the clone size are those of that table, but D and trimming were determined from the DNA. The profile covers about 140,000 clones, with less than 80% appearing a single time and approximately 3.6% taken by the ten largest. The sample is drawn from a study of blood T cell repertoires in COVID-19. As for the study in general: Researchers got acute and convalescent COVID-19 samples from the United States, Italy and Spain. PBMCs, B-cell-depleted T cells, or T cells were the source of the cDNA or gDNA that made up the material.

The CDR3 is 16 amino acids. The V and J ends lost 5 bases and 8 bases respectively, with 19 bases between them. The germline CDR1 and CDR2 sequences are SGHTA and FQGNSA. Sequenced material: peripheral blood. The chain employs TRBV7-2 and TRBJ1-6; D is ambiguous. This TCR was recovered from a man aged 55 to 69 with acute or convalescent COVID-19. This CDR3 is CASSLAFRGRDSPLHF. The CDR3 region has the DNA TGTGCCAGCAGCCTGGCCTTCCGAGGGCGTGATTCACCCCTCCACTTT.